These T cell receptor beta chains were read from a single sample in a study of cytomegalovirus exposure and HLA in healthy donors. Only in-frame clones appear in the TCRdb table, and some are missing; sequencing was by immunoSEQ multiplex PCR. This sample carries some 200,000 clones, 75% to 85% of them seen once, and the ten largest clones take under 0.75%. The sample taken for sequencing was PBMCs. These receptors originate from a boy aged 10-17 years in good health and CMV-seronegative. CDR3s include the opening cysteine and the closing phenylalanine or tryptophan. Each record gives: V gene, J gene, CDR3 length, D gene, clone size, CDR3 DNA, CDR3 protein. The D gene is left open where the match is weak. Only some rows state a clone size, as once, few, many or a class for expanded clones.

TRBV6-6	TRBJ1-2	12	NA	few	TGTGCCAGCAGTGGGGGGGGGACTGGCTACACCTTC	CASSGGGTGYTF
TRBV7-6	TRBJ1-1	14	TRBD1	NA	TGTGCCAGCAGCTTGGCCACAGGGGACACTGAAGCTTTCTTT	CASSLATGDTEAFF
TRBV27	TRBJ2-2	13	NA	few	TGTGCCAGCAGACCAGGGGGGACCGGGGAGCTGTTTTTT	CASRPGGTGELFF
TRBV30	TRBJ1-6	15	NA	NA	TGTGCCTGGGTTACAAGAGGAGGGGACAATTCACCCCTCCACTTT	CAWVTRGGDNSPLHF
TRBV10-3	TRBJ1-1	13	NA	few	TGTGCCATCAGTGATGGCGGGAACACTGAAGCTTTCTTT	CAISDGGNTEAFF
TRBV7-2	TRBJ1-5	17	NA	NA	TGTGCCAGCAGCTTAGAGGTGGACAGTTATAGCAATCAGCCCCAGCATTTT	CASSLEVDSYSNQPQHF
TRBV5-6	TRBJ2-3	17	TRBD1	NA	TGTGCCAGCAGCTATGGGACAGGGGGCGACTTCACAGATACGCAGTATTTT	CASSYGTGGDFTDTQYF
TRBV6-5	TRBJ1-5	14	NA	NA	TGTGCCAGCAGAAGAGGAGATAGCAATCAGCCCCAGCATTTT	CASRRGDSNQPQHF
TRBV18	TRBJ1-5	14	TRBD1	NA	TGTGCCAGCTCTCCGACAGGGGGCTTTCAGCCCCAGCATTTT	CASSPTGGFQPQHF
TRBV5-1	TRBJ2-5	14	NA	NA	TGCGCCAGCAGCTTGGCGCTAGCGAAAGAGACCCAGTACTTC	CASSLALAKETQYF
TRBV11-3	TRBJ1-4	15	NA	NA	TGTGCCAGCAGCTTGACAGCACTTCATAATGAAAAACTGTTTTTT	CASSLTALHNEKLFF
TRBV19	TRBJ2-7	15	TRBD1	NA	TGTGCCAGTGGGGGCCATCCGGGACAGCCCTACGAGCAGTACTTC	CASGGHPGQPYEQYF
TRBV19	TRBJ1-2	12	NA	NA	TGTGCCAGTAGTATAGGGGAGGATGGCTACACCTTC	CASSIGEDGYTF
TRBV7-9	TRBJ1-1	12	NA	NA	TGTGCCAGCAGCCTCCCAGACACTGAAGCTTTCTTT	CASSLPDTEAFF
TRBV29-1	TRBJ1-1	16	TRBD1	once	TGCAGCGTTGACACACCTAACAGGGGCAAGAACACTGAAGCTTTCTTT	CSVDTPNRGKNTEAFF
TRBV12-5	TRBJ1-1	13	TRBD1	NA	TGTGCTAGTGGTTTGGGACAGGGAGCTGAAGCTTTCTTT	CASGLGQGAEAFF
TRBV10-3	TRBJ2-1	14	TRBD2	NA	TGTGCCACCTTAGCGGGAGACAACTACAATGAGCAGTTCTTC	CATLAGDNYNEQFF
TRBV4-2	TRBJ2-3	14	NA	NA	TGTGCCAGCAGCCGTGGGACTCGCACAGATACGCAGTATTTT	CASSRGTRTDTQYF
TRBV5-1	TRBJ1-1	14	NA	NA	TGCGCCAGCAGCTTGGCGGGGGGGAACACTGAAGCTTTCTTT	CASSLAGGNTEAFF
TRBV14	TRBJ1-1	14	TRBD1	NA	TGTGCCAGCAGCTCCCGACAGGGAAGAGGTGAAGCTTTCTTT	CASSSRQGRGEAFF
TRBV5-6	TRBJ1-2	14	NA	NA	TGTGCCAGCAGCTTGGGGGGAGGGGGACAAGGCTACACCTTC	CASSLGGGGQGYTF
TRBV2	TRBJ1-1	11	NA	NA	TGTGCCAGCAGCGATAGCACTGAAGCTTTCTTT	CASSDSTEAFF
TRBV30	TRBJ1-3	14	NA	NA	TGTGCCTGGAAGAGGGAGATCTCTGGAAACACCATATATTTT	CAWKREISGNTIYF
TRBV7-9	TRBJ1-1	14	NA	NA	TGTGCCAGCAGCCTACGGGACATGGCCTTAGAAGCTTTCTTT	CASSLRDMALEAFF